This TCR beta chain was obtained from a study of blood T cells in healthy people across ages. PBMCs, at least 7 million per sample, were isolated. The extraction recovered at least 5.5 micrograms of total RNA per sample. Alongside a J-beta primer mix, a sample-barcoded 5' primer served in a second PCR lasting 7 to 11 cycles. TCRdb re-derived calls from the 5' RACE reads in MiXCR, one entry per CDR3 protein. This sample has approximately 940,000 distinct CDR3 sequences, with roughly 50% found just once. Overall study results and limits: Naive and antigen-experienced cells could not be conclusively compared, given unsorted PBMCs. Aged donors had fewer naive CD4+ cells and lower diversity than long-lived donors.

Remarks on this clonotype: The antigen remains unidentified. A much larger clone is a single base away; this may be a read error.

The sequence came from a man aged 30-40 years in good health. Sequences were obtained from blood.

The CDR3 region is CASSQNSARSDTQYF. In DNA, the CDR3 is TGCGCCAGCAGCCAAAATTCAGCCAGGAGCGATACGCAGTATTTT. The V gene is TRBV4-1, the J gene TRBJ2-3; D not resolved. Germline values: CDR1 MGHRA, CDR2 YSYEKL. Trimming stripped 2 bases from V and 6 bases from J, with 15 bases between. The CDR3 is 15 residues long.